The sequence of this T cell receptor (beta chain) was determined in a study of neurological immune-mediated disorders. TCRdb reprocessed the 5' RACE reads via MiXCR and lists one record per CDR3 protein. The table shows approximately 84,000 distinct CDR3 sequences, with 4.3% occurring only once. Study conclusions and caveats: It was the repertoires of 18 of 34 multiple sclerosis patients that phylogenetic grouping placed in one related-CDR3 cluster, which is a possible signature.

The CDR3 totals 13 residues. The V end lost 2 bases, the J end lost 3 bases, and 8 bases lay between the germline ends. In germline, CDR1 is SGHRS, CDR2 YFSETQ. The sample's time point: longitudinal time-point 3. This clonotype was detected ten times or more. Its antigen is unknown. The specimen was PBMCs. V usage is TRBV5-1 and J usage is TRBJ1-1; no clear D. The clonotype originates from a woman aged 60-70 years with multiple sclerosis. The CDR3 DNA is TGCGCCAGCAGCTTTACAGCGGACACTGAAGCTTTCTTT. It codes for CASSFTADTEAFF.